These 22 T cell receptor beta chains share one sample of origin, sequenced in a study of blood T cell repertoires in COVID-19. Data came from immunoSEQ multiplex PCR; TCRdb stores just in-frame clones and leaves some out. In the table there are about 170,000 clones, about four fifths of which are singletons. The specimen sequenced was PBMCs or T cells enriched from blood (not recorded which). Receptors originate from a woman aged 45 to 65 in a cohort exposed to, infected with or recovered from COVID-19 (not recorded which).

This chain uses TRBV2 with TRBJ2-7, with D possibly being TRBD2 (5 bases). Trimming cost V 8 bases and J 5 bases, with 16 bases left between them. From germline, CDR1 is SNHLY and CDR2 FYNNEI. This CDR3 region has 13 residues. The CDR3 DNA follows: TGTGCCAGCCGCGGGCAGGTTTCCCACGAGCAGTACTTC. Translated, it gives CASRGQVSHEQYF. The variable domain in full, completed from reference TRBV2 and TRBJ2-7, reads EPEVTQTPSHQVTQMGQEVILRCVPISNHLYFYWYRQILGQKVEFLVSFYNNEISEKSEIFDDQFSVERPDGSNFTLKIRSTKLEDSAMYFCASRGQVSHEQYFGPGTRLTVT.

This clone appeared a single time. CDR3 nucleotide sequence: TGTGCCAGCAGTACGGGTCGAGGGCGGGGGAATCAGCCCCAGCATTTT. Translating it yields CASSTGRGRGNQPQHF. The genes are TRBV6-2 or TRBV6-3 and TRBJ1-5; the D gene is possibly TRBD1 (5 bases). Germline values: CDR1 MNHEY, CDR2 SVGEGT. The CDR3 is made up of 16 amino acids. Deletions cut 5 bases from V and 4 bases from J, with 18 bases between.

The genes are TRBV28 and TRBJ2-3; 12 nucleotides agree with TRBD2. CDR3 size: 17 residues. The V gene end was trimmed by 2 bases and the J gene end by 4 bases; junction bases not matched to a gene: 7. Germline assignment: CDR1 MDHEN and CDR2 SYDVKM. The CDR3 sequence is CASSLSLAGGLADTQYF. In DNA, the CDR3 is TGTGCCAGCAGTTTAAGCCTAGCGGGGGGGCTAGCAGATACGCAGTATTTT.

DNA for the CDR3: TGTGCCACCCAACAGGGGTTTCAAGAGACCCAGTACTTC. Its protein product is CATQQGFQETQYF. The chain couples TRBV2 to TRBJ2-5; 7 nucleotides match TRBD1. The V segment lost 10 bases and the J segment 2 bases; nucleotides outside the gene matches: 7. The CDR3 extends over 13 amino acids. Germline loops: CDR1 SNHLY, CDR2 FYNNEI.

J is TRBJ2-2 and V is TRBV10-3; tentatively, D is TRBD1 (6 bases). This CDR3 has 13 residues. Germline lookup yields CDR1 ENHRY and CDR2 SYGVKD. Trimming shortened V by 2 bases and J by 7 bases, and 8 bases separated the two germline ends. The DNA of the CDR3 is TGTGCCATCAGTGAGAGGGGGAGCGGGGAGCTGTTTTTT. Its translation is CAISERGSGELFF.

The gene calls are TRBV12-5 and TRBJ1-2; tentative D call: TRBD1 (6 bases). Trimming removed 6 bases at V and 4 bases at J, with 15 bases between. The CDR3 length is 14 residues. Germline V CDR1 and CDR2: LGHNT, FRNRAP. The CDR3 here is CASGNDGQFYGYTF. The CDR3 nucleotides are TGTGCTAGTGGCAATGATGGACAGTTCTATGGCTACACCTTC.

The chain combines TRBV19 with TRBJ2-2; 9 nucleotides line up with TRBD1. This CDR3 region has 16 residues. V was pared by 5 bases and J by 5 bases, with 9 bases of the junction left unmatched. CDR1 is LNHDA and CDR2 is SQIVND in the germline V gene (reference sequence). CDR3: CASSPYPDRGTGELFF. The CDR3 nucleotides are TGTGCCAGTAGTCCCTACCCGGACAGGGGAACCGGGGAGCTGTTTTTT.

The chain links TRBV19 to TRBJ1-1; 7 nucleotides agree with TRBD1. CDR3 length equals 12 residues. V shed 5 bases and J 7 bases; nucleotides not matched to a gene: 4. Germline V gives CDR1 LNHDA, CDR2 SQIVND (reference sequence). CDR3 amino acids: CASSSTGSEAFF. CDR3 nucleotides: TGTGCCAGTAGTTCGACAGGGAGTGAAGCTTTCTTT.

J is TRBJ1-1 and V is TRBV15; perhaps TRBD1 as D (6 bases). The germline V and J ends were trimmed by 5 bases and 8 bases, with 15 bases remaining between them. CDR1 is LNHNV, CDR2 YYDKDF, per germline (reference sequence). CDR3 size: 13 residues. The CDR3 protein is CATSYGRGREAFF. Written as DNA, the CDR3 is TGTGCCACCAGCTATGGCAGGGGAAGAGAAGCTTTCTTT. Filled out from reference TRBV15 and TRBJ1-1, the complete variable domain reads DAMVIQNPRYQVTQFGKPVTLSCSQTLNHNVMYWYQQKSSQAPKLLFHYYDKDFNNEADTPDNFQSRRPNTSFCFLDIRSPGLGDTAMYLCATSYGRGREAFFGQGTRLTVV.

V gene TRBV6-5 combines with J gene TRBJ1-6; D may be TRBD1 (6 bases). Between the trimmed V and J ends, which lost 7 bases and 3 bases, there was a span of 10 bases. The CDR3 spans 14 residues. CDR1 is MNHEY and CDR2 is SVGAGI in the germline V gene. The CDR3 DNA sequence: TGTGCCAGCAACACAGGGAACTATAATTCACCCCTCCACTTT. Its protein product is CASNTGNYNSPLHF.

This clone was picked up one time. The rearrangement uses TRBV12-3 or TRBV12-4 and TRBJ2-1, with D uncertain. The CDR3 is 13 amino acids. V lost 4 bases, J lost 6 bases, and 10 bases lay in between. The CDR3 sequence is CASSYSGPNEQFF. CDR3 DNA sequence: TGTGCCAGCAGTTACAGTGGCCCCAATGAGCAGTTCTTC.

The rearrangement uses TRBV28 and TRBJ1-1, with 7 bases fitting TRBD1. Trimming removed 6 bases from V and 4 bases from J; junction bases left unmatched: 5. Germline values: CDR1 MDHEN, CDR2 SYDVKM. This CDR3 contains 13 residues. The CDR3 DNA follows: TGTGCCAGCAGGCTAACAGGGGTCACTGAAGCTTTCTTT. It encodes CASRLTGVTEAFF.

This chain links TRBV2 with TRBJ1-3; perhaps TRBD1 as D (6 bases). Germline V gene data show CDR1 as SNHLY and CDR2 as FYNNEI. CDR3 length equals 15 residues. V gave up 1 base and J gave up 10 bases, with 17 bases separating them. As DNA, the CDR3 is TGTGCCAGCAGTGAAGGCCGGCAGGGGTTAGGGACCATATATTTT. Its translation is CASSEGRQGLGTIYF.

The J gene is TRBJ2-5, the V gene TRBV11-2; 16 nucleotides align to TRBD2. From germline, CDR1 is SGHAT and CDR2 FQNNGV. V gave up 8 bases and J gave up 2 bases; unmatched junction bases: 8. The CDR3 loop spans 17 amino acids. The CDR3, as DNA: TGTGCCAGCCACTCAGGGACTAGCGGGAGGGGGCAAGAGACCCAGTACTTC. Protein product: CASHSGTSGRGQETQYF.

This chain uses TRBV6-5 with TRBJ1-2; the D gene is possibly TRBD1 (5 bases). This CDR3 is 13 amino acids long. Germline assignment: CDR1 MNHEY and CDR2 SVGAGI. V dropped 5 bases and J dropped 8 bases, with 15 bases sitting between them. The CDR3 DNA is TGTGCCAGCAGTCTAGGGGCGCACAAAGGCTACACCTTC. Translating it yields CASSLGAHKGYTF.

The chain joins TRBV12-3 or TRBV12-4 to TRBJ1-1; D is ambiguous. Trimming stripped 5 bases from V and 5 bases from J, with 12 bases between. The CDR3 extends over 13 amino acids. CDR3 loop: CASSGGPYTEAFF. The CDR3 nucleotides are TGTGCCAGCAGTGGCGGGCCCTATACTGAAGCTTTCTTT.

V usage is TRBV10-3 and J usage is TRBJ1-1, with a weak D call TRBD1 (5 bases). Per the germline V gene, CDR1 is ENHRY and CDR2 is SYGVKD. The V end was cut by 6 bases, the J end by 5 bases, with 16 bases between. This CDR3 is 14 amino acids long. As DNA, the CDR3 is TGTGCCATCAGCCTTCGACAGACGGGTACTGAAGCTTTCTTT. This sequence encodes CAISLRQTGTEAFF.

CDR3 protein: CATSAGGTGELFF. DNA of the CDR3: TGTGCCACCAGTGCAGGGGGCACCGGGGAGCTGTTTTTT. The chain links TRBV24-1 to TRBJ2-2; 7 positions agree with TRBD1. Germline lookup yields CDR1 KGHDR and CDR2 SFDVKD. After removal of 5 bases from V and 4 bases from J, the junction contained 0 bases not matched to a gene. CDR3 size: 13 residues.

The gene calls are TRBV5-4 and TRBJ1-1; 7 nucleotides line up with TRBD1. The germline V gene encodes CDR1 SGHNT and CDR2 YYREEE (reference sequence). The junction had 13 bases not matched to a gene; V was cut back by 5 bases and J by 0 bases. The CDR3 is made up of 17 amino acids. The CDR3 bases are TGTGCCAGCAGTCGCCCGGACAGGCCACTCATGAACACTGAAGCTTTCTTT. Its translation is CASSRPDRPLMNTEAFF.

This chain connects TRBV28 to TRBJ1-4; D possibly corresponds to TRBD1 (5 bases). The germline V and J ends were trimmed by 5 bases and 7 bases, with 8 bases remaining between them. CDR3 length equals 12 residues. The germline gives CDR1 MDHEN, CDR2 SYDVKM. DNA of the CDR3: TGTGCCAGCAGTAGTAGGGGTGAAAAACTGTTTTTT. Protein sequence: CASSSRGEKLFF.

CDR3: CASSLGQGVSATNEKLFF. CDR3 bases: TGCGCCAGCAGCTTGGGACAGGGAGTTAGCGCAACTAATGAAAAACTGTTTTTT. This rearrangement joins TRBV4-1 to TRBJ1-4; 9 nucleotides agree with TRBD1. With V trimmed by 5 bases and J by 0 bases, 10 bases remained unmatched. The germline CDR1 and CDR2 sequences are MGHRA and YSYEKL. The CDR3 is 18 amino acids.

The chain joins TRBV19 to TRBJ2-3; 10 nucleotides agree with TRBD2. Germline CDR1 and CDR2: LNHDA and SQIVND (reference sequence). V lost 4 bases, J lost 2 bases, and 3 bases stayed unmatched. CDR3 length: 15 residues. For the CDR3, the DNA is TGTGCCAGTAGTAAACTAGCGGGACACACAGATACGCAGTATTTT. The encoded protein is CASSKLAGHTDTQYF.